This TCR beta chain was recovered during a study of T cells in Graves' hyperthyroidism and ophthalmopathy. General observations from the study: Ophthalmopathy prediction by the model preceded onset by a median about 6 months. Most thyroid clonotypes with frequency above 0.001 were detected in blood.

Amplification of TCR beta CDR3 regions was performed using RNA transcripts as template. When the TCR CDR3 underwent first-round RT-PCR, the HTBI primer set was used. MiXCR, applied by TCRdb to the multiplex PCR reads, yields one record per CDR3 protein. The table lists a few hundred thousand distinct CDR3 sequences, 35% to 50% of them singletons. This CDR3 comprises 14 residues. V shed 4 bases and J 4 bases; nucleotides not matched to a gene: 6. Germline V gives CDR1 SGHTA, CDR2 FQGNSA. The table lists this clonotype with a few counts. Antigen: not known. The chain is built from TRBV7-2 and TRBJ1-1; 7 positions match TRBD1. The source is an adult woman with Graves' disease, either hyperthyroidism or ophthalmopathy (not recorded which). Sequencing used peripheral blood or thyroid tissue (not recorded which). As DNA, the CDR3 is TGTGCCAGCAGCTCACAGGGGTTTGGCACTGAAGCTTTCTTT. Protein sequence: CASSSQGFGTEAFF.